At least ten counts were recorded for the clone carrying this T cell receptor (beta chain). Its target is unknown. Amplified TCR beta CDR3 regions came from RNA transcripts. The primer set for the first-round RT-PCR of the TCR CDR3 was HTBI. TCRdb processed the multiplex PCR reads anew with MiXCR; each CDR3 protein has one entry. Of around 340,000 distinct CDR3 sequences listed, over 11% are singletons. This sample was taken from a study of T cells in Graves' hyperthyroidism and ophthalmopathy. Study findings and constraints: Also found in blood were most expanded thyroid clonotypes above 0.001.

The sequence was collected from a woman aged 25 to 39 with Graves' hyperthyroidism. The sample consisted of blood.

The CDR3 reads CASGIRLAGTEQYF. In DNA form, the CDR3 reads TGTGCCAGCGGAATAAGACTAGCGGGTACCGAGCAGTACTTC. The chain joins TRBV2 to TRBJ2-7; TRBD2 matches 10 bases. Germline V gene lookup returns CDR1 SNHLY and CDR2 FYNNEI. This CDR3 comprises 14 residues. V lost 8 bases, J lost 6 bases, and 10 bases stayed unmatched.